A single T cell receptor beta chain is shown here with its context. Its matching antigen is unknown. The assay was immunoSEQ multiplex PCR, and TCRdb's table has in-frame clones only and misses some. The table has roughly 120,000 clones, approximately 92% seen once. This entry comes from a study of T cell responses to AZD1222 COVID-19 vaccine. Study-level points and caveats: Spike was spanned by vaccine-associated CD4 TCRs, which were dominant at 160-218 and 743-854. Epitopes outside B.1.351 and B.1.1.7 mutated regions reportedly drew nearly half of spike TCRs.

The receptor comes from an adult who received the AZD1222 COVID-19 vaccine. This specimen consisted of peripheral blood, obtained 28 days after the second AZD1222 dose.

The CDR3 nucleotides are TGTGCCAGCAGTTTATGGGACAGGGGGACAGATACGCAGTATTTT. It is translated as CASSLWDRGTDTQYF. The chain combines TRBV28 with TRBJ2-3; TRBD1 aligns across 10 bases. V dropped 0 bases and J dropped 3; count of bases not matched to a gene: 0. In germline, CDR1 is MDHEN, CDR2 SYDVKM. This CDR3 comprises 15 residues.